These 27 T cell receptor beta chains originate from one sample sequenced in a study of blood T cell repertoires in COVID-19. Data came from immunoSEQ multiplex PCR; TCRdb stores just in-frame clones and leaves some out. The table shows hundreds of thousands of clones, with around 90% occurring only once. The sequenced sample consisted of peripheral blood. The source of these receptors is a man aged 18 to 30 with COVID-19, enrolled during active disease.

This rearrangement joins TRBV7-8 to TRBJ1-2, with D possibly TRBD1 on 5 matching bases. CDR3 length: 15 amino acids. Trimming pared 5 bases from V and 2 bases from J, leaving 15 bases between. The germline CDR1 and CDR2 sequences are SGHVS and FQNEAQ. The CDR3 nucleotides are TGTGCCAGCAGCCCGACCCTGGGACTGAACTATGGCTACACCTTC. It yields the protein CASSPTLGLNYGYTF.

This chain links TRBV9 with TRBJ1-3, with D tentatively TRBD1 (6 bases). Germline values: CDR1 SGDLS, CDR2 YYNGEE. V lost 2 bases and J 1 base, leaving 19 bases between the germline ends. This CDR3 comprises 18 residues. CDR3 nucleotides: TGTGCCAGCAGCGTCAGTCCCTCCCACAGGGTGTCTGGAAACACCATATATTTT. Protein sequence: CASSVSPSHRVSGNTIYF.

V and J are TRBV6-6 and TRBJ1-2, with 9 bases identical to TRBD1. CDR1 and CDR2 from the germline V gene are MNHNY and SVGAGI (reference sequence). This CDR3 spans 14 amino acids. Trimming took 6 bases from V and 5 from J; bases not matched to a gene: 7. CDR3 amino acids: CASSLQGARYGYTF. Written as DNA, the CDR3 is TGTGCCAGCAGCCTACAGGGGGCGCGGTATGGCTACACCTTC.

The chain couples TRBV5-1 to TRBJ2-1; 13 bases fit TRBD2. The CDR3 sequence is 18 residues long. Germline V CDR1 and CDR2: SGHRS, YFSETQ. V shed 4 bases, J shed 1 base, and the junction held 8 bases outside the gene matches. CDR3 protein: CASSLTSGGTPSYNEQFF. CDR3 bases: TGCGCCAGCAGCCTGACTAGCGGGGGGACGCCTTCCTACAATGAGCAGTTCTTC.

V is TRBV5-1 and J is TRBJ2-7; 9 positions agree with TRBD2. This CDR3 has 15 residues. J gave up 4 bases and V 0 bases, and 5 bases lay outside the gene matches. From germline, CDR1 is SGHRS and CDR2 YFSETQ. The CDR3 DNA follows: TGCGCCAGCAGCTTGGGCGGGACTAGCCGGTACGAGCAGTACTTC. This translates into CASSLGGTSRYEQYF.

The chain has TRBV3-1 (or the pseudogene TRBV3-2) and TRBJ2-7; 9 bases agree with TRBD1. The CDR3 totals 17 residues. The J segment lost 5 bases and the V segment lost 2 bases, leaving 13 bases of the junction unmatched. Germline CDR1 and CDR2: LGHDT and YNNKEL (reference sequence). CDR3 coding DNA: TGTGCCAGCAGCCAACCCAAAGTCGGGACAGGGAGTGACGAGCAGTACTTC. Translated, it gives CASSQPKVGTGSDEQYF.

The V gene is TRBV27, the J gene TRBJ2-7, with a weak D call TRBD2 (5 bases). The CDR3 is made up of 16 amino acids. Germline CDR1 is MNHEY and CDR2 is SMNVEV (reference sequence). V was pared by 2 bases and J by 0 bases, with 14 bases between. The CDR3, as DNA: TGTGCCAGCAGTTTAAGTAGCGCATTTAGCTCCTACGAGCAGTACTTC. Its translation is CASSLSSAFSSYEQYF.

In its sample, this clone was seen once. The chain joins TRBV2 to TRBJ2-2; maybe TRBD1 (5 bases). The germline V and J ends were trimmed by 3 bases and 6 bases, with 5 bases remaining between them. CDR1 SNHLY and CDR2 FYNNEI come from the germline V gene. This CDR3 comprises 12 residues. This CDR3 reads CASSDRAGELFF. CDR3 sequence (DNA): TGTGCCAGCAGTGACAGGGCCGGGGAGCTGTTTTTT.

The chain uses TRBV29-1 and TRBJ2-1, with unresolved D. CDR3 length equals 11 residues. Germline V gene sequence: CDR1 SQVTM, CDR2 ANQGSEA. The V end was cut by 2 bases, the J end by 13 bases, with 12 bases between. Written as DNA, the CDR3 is TGCAGCGTTGAATACGGTAGCATCCAGTTCTTC. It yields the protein CSVEYGSIQFF.

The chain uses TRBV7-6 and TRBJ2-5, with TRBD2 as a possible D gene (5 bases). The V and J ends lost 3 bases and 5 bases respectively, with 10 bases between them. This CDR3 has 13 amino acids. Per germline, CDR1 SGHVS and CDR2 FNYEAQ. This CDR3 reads CASSFTSWETQYF. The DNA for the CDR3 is TGTGCCAGCAGCTTTACTAGTTGGGAGACCCAGTACTTC.

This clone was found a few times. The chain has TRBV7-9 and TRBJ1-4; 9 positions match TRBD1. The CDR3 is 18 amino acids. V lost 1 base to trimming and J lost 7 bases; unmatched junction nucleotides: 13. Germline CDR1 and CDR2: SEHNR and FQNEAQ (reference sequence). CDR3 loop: CASSLGARWGQGSEKLFF. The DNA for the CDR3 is TGTGCCAGCAGCTTAGGTGCCCGGTGGGGACAGGGAAGTGAAAAACTGTTTTTT.

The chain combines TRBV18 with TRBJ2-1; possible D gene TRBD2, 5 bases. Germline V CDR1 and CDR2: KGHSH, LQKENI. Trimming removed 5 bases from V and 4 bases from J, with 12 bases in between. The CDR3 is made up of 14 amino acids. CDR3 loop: CASSASADYNEQFF. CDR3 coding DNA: TGTGCCAGCTCAGCATCAGCGGATTACAATGAGCAGTTCTTC.

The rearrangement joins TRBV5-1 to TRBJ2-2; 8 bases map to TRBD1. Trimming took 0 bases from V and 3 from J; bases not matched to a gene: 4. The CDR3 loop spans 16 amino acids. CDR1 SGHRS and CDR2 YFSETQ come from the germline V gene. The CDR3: CASSLAGGADTGELFF. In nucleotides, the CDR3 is TGCGCCAGCAGCTTGGCAGGGGGCGCCGACACCGGGGAGCTGTTTTTT. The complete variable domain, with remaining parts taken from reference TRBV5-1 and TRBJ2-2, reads KAGVTQTPRYLIKTRGQQVTLSCSPISGHRSVSWYQQTPGQGLQFLFEYFSETQRNKGNFPGRFSGRQFSNSRSEMNVSTLELGDSALYLCASSLAGGADTGELFFGEGSRLTVL.

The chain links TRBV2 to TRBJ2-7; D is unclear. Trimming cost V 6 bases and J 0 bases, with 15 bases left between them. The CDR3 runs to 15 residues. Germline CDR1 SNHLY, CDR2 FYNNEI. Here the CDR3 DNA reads TGTGCCAGCAGAGACCTCGACATGCGCTCCTACGAGCAGTACTTC. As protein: CASRDLDMRSYEQYF.

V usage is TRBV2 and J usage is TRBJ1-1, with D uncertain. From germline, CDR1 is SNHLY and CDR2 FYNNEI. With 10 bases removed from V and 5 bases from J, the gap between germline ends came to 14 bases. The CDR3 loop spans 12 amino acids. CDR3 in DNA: TGTGCCACCCGAGACCCGGGGACTGAAGCTTTCTTT. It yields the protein CATRDPGTEAFF.

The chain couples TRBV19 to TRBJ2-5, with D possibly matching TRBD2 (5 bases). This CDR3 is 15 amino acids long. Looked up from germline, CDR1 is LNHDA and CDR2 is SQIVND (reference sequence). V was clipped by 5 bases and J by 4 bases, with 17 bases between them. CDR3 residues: CASSALESARETQYF. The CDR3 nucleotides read TGTGCCAGTAGTGCACTAGAGTCGGCGAGAGAGACCCAGTACTTC.

CDR3 in amino acids: CASSLELGLSTDTQYF. CDR3 bases: TGTGCCAGCAGCTTAGAACTGGGACTGTCCACAGATACGCAGTATTTT. This chain links TRBV7-2 with TRBJ2-3; a weak D match, TRBD2 (6 bases). This CDR3 is 16 amino acids long. Germline CDR1 and CDR2: SGHTA and FQGNSA. V was shortened by 1 base and J by 2 bases, with 13 bases between the two germline ends. The full variable domain, with the rest looked up from reference TRBV7-2 and TRBJ2-3, is GAGVSQSPSNKVTEKGKDVELRCDPISGHTALYWYRQSLGQGLEFLIYFQGNSAPDKSGLPSDRFSAERTGGSVSTLTIQRTQQEDSAVYLCASSLELGLSTDTQYFGPGTRLTVL.

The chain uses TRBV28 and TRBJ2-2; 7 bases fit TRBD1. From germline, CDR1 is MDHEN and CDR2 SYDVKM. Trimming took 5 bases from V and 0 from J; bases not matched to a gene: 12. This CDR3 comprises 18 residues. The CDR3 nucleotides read TGTGCCAGCAGTCCGCGACAGGGCGCGCACGCGAACACCGGGGAGCTGTTTTTT. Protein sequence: CASSPRQGAHANTGELFF.

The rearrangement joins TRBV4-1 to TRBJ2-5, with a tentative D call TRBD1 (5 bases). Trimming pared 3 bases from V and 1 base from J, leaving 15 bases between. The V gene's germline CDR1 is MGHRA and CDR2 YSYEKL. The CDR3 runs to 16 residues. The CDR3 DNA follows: TGCGCCAGCAGCCAGGCCCCTGGGGCAGGCCAAGAGACCCAGTACTTC. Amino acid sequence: CASSQAPGAGQETQYF.

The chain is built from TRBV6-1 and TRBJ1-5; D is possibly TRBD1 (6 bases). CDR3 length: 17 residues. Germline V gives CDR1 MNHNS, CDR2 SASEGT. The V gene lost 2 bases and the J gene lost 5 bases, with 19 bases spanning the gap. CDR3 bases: TGTGCCAGCAGTGAAACGGGGGGCGGGAAGGGCCATCAGCCCCAGCATTTT. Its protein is CASSETGGGKGHQPQHF.

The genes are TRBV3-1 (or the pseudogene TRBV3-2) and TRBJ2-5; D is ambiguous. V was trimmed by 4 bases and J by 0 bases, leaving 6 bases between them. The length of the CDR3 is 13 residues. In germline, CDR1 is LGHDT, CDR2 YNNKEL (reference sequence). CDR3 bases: TGTGCCAGCAGCCCCCCGTACCAAGAGACCCAGTACTTC. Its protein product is CASSPPYQETQYF.

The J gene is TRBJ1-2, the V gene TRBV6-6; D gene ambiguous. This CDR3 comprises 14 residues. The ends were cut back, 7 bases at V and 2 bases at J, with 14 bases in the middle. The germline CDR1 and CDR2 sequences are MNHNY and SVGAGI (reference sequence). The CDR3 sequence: CASTFLAGNYGYTF. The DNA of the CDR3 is TGTGCCAGCACTTTCCTGGCGGGGAACTATGGCTACACCTTC.

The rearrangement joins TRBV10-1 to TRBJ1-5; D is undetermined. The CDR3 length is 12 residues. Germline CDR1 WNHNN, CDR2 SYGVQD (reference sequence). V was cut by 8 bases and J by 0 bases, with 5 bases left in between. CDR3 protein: CASGDSNQPQHF. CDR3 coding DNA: TGCGCCAGCGGAGATAGCAATCAGCCCCAGCATTTT.

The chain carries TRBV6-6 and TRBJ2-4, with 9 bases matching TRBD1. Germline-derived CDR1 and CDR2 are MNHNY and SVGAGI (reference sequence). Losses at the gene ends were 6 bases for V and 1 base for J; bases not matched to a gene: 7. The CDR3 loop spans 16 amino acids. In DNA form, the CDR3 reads TGTGCCAGCAGCCAGACAGGGGGTTGGGCCAAAAACATTCAGTACTTC. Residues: CASSQTGGWAKNIQYF.

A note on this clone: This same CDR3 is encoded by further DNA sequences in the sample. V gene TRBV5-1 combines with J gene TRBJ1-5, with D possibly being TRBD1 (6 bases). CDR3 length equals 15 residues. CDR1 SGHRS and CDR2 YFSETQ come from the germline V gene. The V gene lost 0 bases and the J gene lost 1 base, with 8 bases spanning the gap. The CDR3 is CASSLGDNSNQPQHF. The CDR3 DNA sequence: TGCGCCAGCAGCTTGGGGGACAACAGCAATCAGCCCCAGCATTTT.

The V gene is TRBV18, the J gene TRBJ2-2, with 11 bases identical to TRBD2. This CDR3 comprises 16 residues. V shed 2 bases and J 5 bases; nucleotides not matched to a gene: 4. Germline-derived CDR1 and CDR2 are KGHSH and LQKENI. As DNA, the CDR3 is TGTGCCAGCTCACCAGCGACTAGCGGGGCTACCGGGGAGCTGTTTTTT. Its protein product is CASSPATSGATGELFF.

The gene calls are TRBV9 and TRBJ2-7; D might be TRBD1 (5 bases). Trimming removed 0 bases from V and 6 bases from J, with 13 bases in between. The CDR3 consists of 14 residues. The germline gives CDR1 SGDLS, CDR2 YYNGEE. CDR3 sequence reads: CASSVDSGLGEQYF. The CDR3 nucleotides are TGTGCCAGCAGCGTAGATTCAGGGCTGGGCGAGCAGTACTTC.